This T cell receptor (beta chain) comes out of a study of T cells after yellow fever vaccination. The table lists this clonotype with many counts. What it binds is unknown. Whole-study findings and limits: Among primary-vaccination clones, most reappeared after the booster, at 95% to 96% for CD4 and around 90% for CD8. A limited proportion of clonotypes was detected within both the CD4 and CD8 compartments. The secondary response was weaker but peaked faster, day 5 versus 15.

In making TCR cDNA, 5'RACE template switching added a universal primer site and UMIs to it. TCRdb called the 5' RACE reads again in MiXCR, with one record for every CDR3 protein. The table shows a few hundred thousand distinct CDR3 sequences, with roughly 3.9% occurring only once. The CDR3 is made up of 12 amino acids. V was pared by 4 bases and J by 5 bases, with 8 bases between. The germline V gene encodes CDR1 MGHRA and CDR2 YSYEKL. This TCR derives from a man between 18 and 29 years old who received the YFV17D yellow fever vaccine. The rearrangement links TRBV4-1 to TRBJ1-1; a weak D match, TRBD1 (6 bases). The sample in question was PBMCs, obtained 5 days after the yellow fever booster vaccination. The CDR3 sequence is CASSRRGTEAFF. The CDR3 DNA follows: TGCGCCAGCAGCCGAAGGGGGACTGAAGCTTTCTTT.